A single sample gave rise to the 9 T cell receptor beta chains below, sequenced in a study of early T cells in non-severe SARS-CoV-2 infection. Using its own MiXCR run on the 5' RACE reads, TCRdb lists one record per CDR3 protein. The sample shows around 76,000 distinct CDR3 sequences, 9.5% to 15% of them seen only once. Material: whole blood. The receptors come from an adult who was a healthcare worker with PCR-confirmed SARS-CoV-2 infection or an uninfected control (not recorded which).

V and J are TRBV28 and TRBJ1-1, with D perhaps TRBD1 (6 bases). Germline-derived CDR1 and CDR2 are MDHEN and SYDVKM. The CDR3 runs 14 residues. Trimming removed 5 bases at V and 3 bases at J, with 13 bases between. The CDR3 here is CASSPGVRDTEAFF. Here the CDR3 DNA reads TGTGCCAGCAGTCCAGGGGTTAGGGACACTGAAGCTTTCTTT.

In this sample, this clonotype turned up many times. This chain connects TRBV18 to TRBJ2-7; 12 positions match TRBD2. Germline values: CDR1 KGHSH, CDR2 LQKENI. J gave up 5 bases and V 2 bases, and 4 bases lay outside the gene matches. This CDR3 has 15 residues. The CDR3 loop is CASSPAGTSGHEQYF. In DNA, the CDR3 is TGTGCCAGCTCACCAGCCGGGACTAGCGGGCACGAGCAGTACTTC.

This clonotype was picked up many times. This sequence joins TRBV6-1 and TRBJ2-2; D gene ambiguous. Germline V gene data show CDR1 as MNHNS and CDR2 as SASEGT. This CDR3 comprises 13 residues. The germline V and J ends were trimmed by 1 base and 8 bases, with 8 bases remaining between them. The CDR3 protein is CASSEDLSGELFF. The CDR3 region has the DNA TGTGCCAGCAGTGAAGATTTATCAGGGGAGCTGTTTTTT.

This clonotype was counted only a few times. The rearrangement links TRBV28 to TRBJ1-2, with D tentatively TRBD1 (6 bases). Germline V gene lookup returns CDR1 MDHEN and CDR2 SYDVKM. The V end was cut by 3 bases, the J end by 4 bases, with 12 bases between. This CDR3 region has 14 residues. The CDR3 sequence is CASSLGGALYGYTF. As DNA, the CDR3 is TGTGCCAGCAGTTTGGGGGGCGCACTCTATGGCTACACCTTC.

The V and J genes are TRBV9 and TRBJ2-4; possibly TRBD1 for D (5 bases). V was cut by 4 bases and J by 0 bases, with 14 bases left in between. Germline CDR1 SGDLS, CDR2 YYNGEE. The CDR3 totals 16 residues. Here the CDR3 DNA reads TGTGCCAGCAGCTTCAGCGACAGAATAGCCAAAAACATTCAGTACTTC. This encodes CASSFSDRIAKNIQYF.

The CDR3 loop reads CASSLGRLTYF. The CDR3 DNA is TGTGCCAGCAGTTTGGGACGTCTTACGTACTTC. The J gene is TRBJ2-4, the V gene TRBV28, with D tentatively TRBD1 or TRBD2 (5 bases each). The V end was cut by 3 bases, the J end by 15 bases, with 12 bases between. This CDR3 contains 11 residues. Per the germline V gene, CDR1 is MDHEN and CDR2 is SYDVKM.

There are a few counts of this clonotype. The chain combines TRBV29-1 with TRBJ2-5; possibly TRBD1 for D (7 bases). Germline-derived CDR1 and CDR2 are SQVTM and ANQGSEA. The CDR3 totals 12 residues. Trimming left V 7 bases short and J 5 bases short, with 14 bases between. The CDR3 coding sequence is TGCAGCGCCCTGACAGGGAGGGAGACCCAGTACTTC. This translates into CSALTGRETQYF.

This sequence joins TRBV5-1 and TRBJ2-1, with TRBD2 matching 10 bases. V was clipped by 3 bases and J by 0 bases; unmatched bases: 12. CDR3 length: 19 amino acids. CDR1 is SGHRS, CDR2 YFSETQ, per germline. The CDR3 here is CASSSYTSGRGGSYNEQFF. DNA for the CDR3: TGCGCCAGCAGCTCATATACCAGCGGGAGGGGAGGCTCCTACAATGAGCAGTTCTTC.

This clonotype appeared many times. The chain carries TRBV11-2 and TRBJ2-1, with 10 bases that match TRBD2. This CDR3 has 17 amino acids. Trimming cost V 5 bases and J 0 bases; bases outside gene matches: 7. Germline V gene sequence: CDR1 SGHAT, CDR2 FQNNGV. The DNA of the CDR3 is TGTGCCAGCAGCCGGACCGGGACTAGCGTCTCCTACAATGAGCAGTTCTTC. It encodes CASSRTGTSVSYNEQFF.